This entry describes one TCR beta chain. The sample originates from a study of shared clonotypes between healthy human individuals. Positive CCR7 selection of CD45RO-negative cells yielded the naive CD8 cells, and terminally differentiated effector memory CD45RA+ cells were excluded. Tens of thousands of T cell genomes, or approximately 190 ng DNA, went into the sorted-subset replicate PCRs. Profiled with immunoSEQ multiplex PCR; TCRdb holds only in-frame clones, not every one. Of almost 700,000 clones detected, about 92% appear once; the ten largest clones hold 24%. Germline CDR1 is WSHSY and CDR2 is SAAADI. Trimming left V 6 bases short and J 2 bases short, with 14 bases between. There are 14 residues in the CDR3.

V gene TRBV10-2 combines with J gene TRBJ2-7, with a weak D call TRBD2 (6 bases). What was sequenced was naive CD8+ T cells sorted from blood. The origin of this receptor is a man aged 25-40 years in good health. This chain's CDR3 is CASRGLAHPYEQYF. The DNA of the CDR3 is TGCGCCAGCAGGGGACTCGCCCATCCCTACGAGCAGTACTTC.